The TCR beta chain under discussion was sequenced for a study of blood T cells in healthy people across ages. Looked up from germline, CDR1 is SGHRS and CDR2 is YFSETQ. The ends lost 1 base at V and 8 bases at J; junction bases unmatched: 7. There are 15 residues in the CDR3. The use of a sample-barcoded 5' primer and a J-beta primer mix characterized a second PCR of 7 to 11 cycles. Every sample gave at least 2.5 million paired-end reads containing CDR3. TCRdb processed the 5' RACE reads anew with MiXCR; each CDR3 protein has one entry. The sample contains about 1,600,000 distinct CDR3 sequences, 35% to 45% of which appear only once.

The chain couples TRBV5-1 to TRBJ2-1, with TRBD2 identical over 9 bases. This sequence originates from a woman between 18 and 30 years old in good health. Sequencing was done on a sample of blood. Here the CDR3 DNA reads TGCGCCAGCAGCTTGCAAGGCGGGGGGGAGTATGAGCAGTTCTTC. This sequence encodes CASSLQGGGEYEQFF.